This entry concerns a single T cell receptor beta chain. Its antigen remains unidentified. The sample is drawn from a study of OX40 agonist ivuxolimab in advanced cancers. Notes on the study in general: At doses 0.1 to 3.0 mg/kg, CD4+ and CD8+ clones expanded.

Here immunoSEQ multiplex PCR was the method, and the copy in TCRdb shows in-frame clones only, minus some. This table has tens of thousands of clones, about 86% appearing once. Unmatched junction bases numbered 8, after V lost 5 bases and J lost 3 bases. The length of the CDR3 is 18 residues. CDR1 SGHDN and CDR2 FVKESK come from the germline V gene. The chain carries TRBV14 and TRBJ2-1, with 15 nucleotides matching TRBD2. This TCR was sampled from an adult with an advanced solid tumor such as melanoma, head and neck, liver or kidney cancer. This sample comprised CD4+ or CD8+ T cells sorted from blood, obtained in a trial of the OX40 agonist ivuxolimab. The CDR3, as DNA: TGTGCCAGCAGCGAACCGGGACTAGCGGGGGGTATCTACAATGAGCAGTTCTTC. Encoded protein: CASSEPGLAGGIYNEQFF.